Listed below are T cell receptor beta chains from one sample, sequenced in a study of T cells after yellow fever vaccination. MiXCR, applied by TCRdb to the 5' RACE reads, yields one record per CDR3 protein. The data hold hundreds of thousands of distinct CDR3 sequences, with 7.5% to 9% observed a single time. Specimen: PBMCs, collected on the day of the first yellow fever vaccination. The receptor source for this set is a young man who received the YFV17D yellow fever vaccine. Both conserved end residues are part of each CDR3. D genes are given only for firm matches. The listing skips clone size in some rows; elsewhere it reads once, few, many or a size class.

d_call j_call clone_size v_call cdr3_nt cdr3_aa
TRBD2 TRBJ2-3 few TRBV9 TGTGCCAGCAGCTCTAGGACTAGCGGGACCTCAAAGTCTAGCACAGATACGCAGTATTTT CASSSRTSGTSKSSTDTQYF
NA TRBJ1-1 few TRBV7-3 TGTGCCAGCAGCGCCGGGGGGCCGGCTGGAGCTTTCTTT CASSAGGPAGAFF
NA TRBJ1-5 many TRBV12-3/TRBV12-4 TGTGCCAGCAGTACCAGGGTATCGGGACCCCAGCATTTT CASSTRVSGPQHF
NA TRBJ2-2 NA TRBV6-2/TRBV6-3 TGTGCCAGCAGTTGGCGTACCTTTGCCGGGGAGCTGTTTTTT CASSWRTFAGELFF
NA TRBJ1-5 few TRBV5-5 TGTGCCAGCAGGCAAGGGGCTCCGTATAGCAATCAGCCCCAGCATTTT CASRQGAPYSNQPQHF
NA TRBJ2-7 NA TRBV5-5 TGTGCCAGCAGCTTGTCTCAAGTCTACGAGCAGTACTTC CASSLSQVYEQYF
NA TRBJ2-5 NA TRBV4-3 TGCGCCAGCAGCCAAGAGGGGGAAAGGGCGGAGACCCAGTACTTC CASSQEGERAETQYF
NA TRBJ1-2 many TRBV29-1 TGCAGCGTTACCGGGACCCATGGCTACACCTTC CSVTGTHGYTF
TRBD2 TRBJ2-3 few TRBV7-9 TGTGCCAGCAGCTTAGTGCGGGGGGTCACAGATACGCAGTATTTT CASSLVRGVTDTQYF
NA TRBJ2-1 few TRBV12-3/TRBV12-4 TGTGCCAGCAGTTACGGGACGGTACAGCAGTTCTTC CASSYGTVQQFF
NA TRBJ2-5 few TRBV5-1 TGCGCCAGCAGCAGTGGACAGAGTCAAGAGACCCAGTACTTC CASSSGQSQETQYF
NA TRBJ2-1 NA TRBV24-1 TGTGCCACCAGTGATTCAGGGCAGGTACACGAGCAGTTCTTC CATSDSGQVHEQFF
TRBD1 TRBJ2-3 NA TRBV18 TGTGCCAGCTCACGCCAGGGGGCAGTTGTAGATACGCAGTATTTT CASSRQGAVVDTQYF
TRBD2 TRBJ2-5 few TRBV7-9 TGTGCCAGCAGCTTACCGCGGGGGGCCGAAGAGACCCAGTACTTC CASSLPRGAEETQYF
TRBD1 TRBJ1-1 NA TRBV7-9 TGTGCCAGCAGCTTCAGGGCAGGGGGATCGGACACTGAAGCTTTCTTT CASSFRAGGSDTEAFF
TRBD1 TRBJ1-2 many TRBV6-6 TGTGCCAGCAGCACAGGGGCTGGCTACACCTTC CASSTGAGYTF
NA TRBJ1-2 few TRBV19 TGTGCCAGTAGTATCGACAGGAACTATGGCTACACCTTC CASSIDRNYGYTF
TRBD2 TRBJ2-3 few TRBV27 TGTGCCAGCAGTTCCCGGGATAGCGGGGGGGCCGCAGATACGCAGTATTTT CASSSRDSGGAADTQYF
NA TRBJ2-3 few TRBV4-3 TGCGCCAGCAGCCAGGGCGGTCGGTCAAGGCCGGGAGATACGCAGTATTTT CASSQGGRSRPGDTQYF
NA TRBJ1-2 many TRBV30 TGTGCCTCGCCCGCAGGCAGAAGGAGGGGCTACACCTTC CASPAGRRRGYTF
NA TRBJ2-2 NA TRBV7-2 TGTGCCAGCAGCCCAGAACAGGGTCCGGGGGAGCTGTTTTTT CASSPEQGPGELFF
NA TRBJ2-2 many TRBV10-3 TGTGCCATCAGTGGTGGTGGGGGGCGAGCCGGGGAGCTGTTTTTT CAISGGGGRAGELFF
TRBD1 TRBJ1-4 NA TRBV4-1 TGCGCCAGCAGCCAAGTCGCGCCAGGGGGCGGTGAAAAACTGTTTTTT CASSQVAPGGGEKLFF
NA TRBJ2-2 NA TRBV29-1 TGCACCGCCCGGACCCAGAACACCGGGGAGCTGTTTTTT CTARTQNTGELFF
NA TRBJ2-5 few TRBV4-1 TGCGCCAGCAGTCCTACACCCGACCAAGAGACCCAGTACTTC CASSPTPDQETQYF
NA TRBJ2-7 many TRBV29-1 TGCAGCGTTGCGGAAGGGAGGTCCTACGAGCAGTACTTC CSVAEGRSYEQYF
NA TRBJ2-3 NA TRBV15 TGTGCCACCAGCAGACCTAGCAGAGGACAGACATCCACAGATACGCAGTATTTT CATSRPSRGQTSTDTQYF
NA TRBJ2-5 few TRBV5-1 TGCGCCAGCAGCTTGGTTGGTGGGGTCCAAGAGACCCAGTACTTC CASSLVGGVQETQYF
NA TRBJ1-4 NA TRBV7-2 TGTGCCAGCAGCTTATTTTCTAATGAAAAACTGTTTTTT CASSLFSNEKLFF
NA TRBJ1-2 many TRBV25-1 TGTGCCAGCAGTGGGACAGCCTATGGCTACACCTTC CASSGTAYGYTF
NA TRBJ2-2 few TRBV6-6 TGTGCCGTCAGGAGGGGGAACACCGGGGAGCTGTTTTTT CAVRRGNTGELFF
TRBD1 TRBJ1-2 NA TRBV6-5 TGTGCCAGCAGTGGGACAGGTGGCTACACCTTC CASSGTGGYTF
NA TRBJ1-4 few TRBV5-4 TGTGCCAGCAGCTTACGGGGGAACGAAAAACTGTTTTTT CASSLRGNEKLFF
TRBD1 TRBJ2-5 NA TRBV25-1 TGTGCCACCCACGTGACAGGGGACCAAGAGACCCAGTACTTC CATHVTGDQETQYF
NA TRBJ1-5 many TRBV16 TGTGCCAGCAGCCGGGGGGATCAGCCCCAGCATTTT CASSRGDQPQHF
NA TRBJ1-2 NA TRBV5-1 TGCGCCAGCAGCTTGTTGGGCCGTAACTATGGCTACACCTTC CASSLLGRNYGYTF
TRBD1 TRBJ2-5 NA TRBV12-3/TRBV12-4 TGTGCCAGCAGTCCGGACAGGGCGTGGGAGACCCAGTACTTC CASSPDRAWETQYF
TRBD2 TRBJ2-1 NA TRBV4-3 TGCGCCAGCAGCCCTTTAAAGACTAGCGGGGTCTCCTACAATGAGCAGTTCTTC CASSPLKTSGVSYNEQFF
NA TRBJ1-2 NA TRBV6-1 TGTGCCAGCACGACCCCGGAAGGAAGCTATGGCTACACCTTC CASTTPEGSYGYTF